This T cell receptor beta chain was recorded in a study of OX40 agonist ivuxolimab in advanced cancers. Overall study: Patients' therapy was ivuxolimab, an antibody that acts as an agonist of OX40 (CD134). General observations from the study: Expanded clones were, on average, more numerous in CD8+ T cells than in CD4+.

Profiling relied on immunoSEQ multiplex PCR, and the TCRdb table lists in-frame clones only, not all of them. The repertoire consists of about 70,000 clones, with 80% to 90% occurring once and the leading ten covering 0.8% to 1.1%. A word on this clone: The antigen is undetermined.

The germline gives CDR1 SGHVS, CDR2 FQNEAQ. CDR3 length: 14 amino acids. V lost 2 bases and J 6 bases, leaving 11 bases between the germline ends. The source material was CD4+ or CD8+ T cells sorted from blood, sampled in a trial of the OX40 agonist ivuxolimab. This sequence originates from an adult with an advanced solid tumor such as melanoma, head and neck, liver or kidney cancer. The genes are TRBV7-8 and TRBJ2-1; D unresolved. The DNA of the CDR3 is TGTGCCAGCAGCTTAAACGAACTCAGCAATGAGCAGTTCTTC. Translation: CASSLNELSNEQFF.